This TCR beta chain was captured by sequencing in a study of blood T cell repertoires in COVID-19. The length of the CDR3 is 12 residues. Trimming stripped 6 bases from V and 11 bases from J, with 14 bases between. CDR1 is MNHNY and CDR2 is SVGAGI in the germline V gene (reference sequence). Produced via immunoSEQ multiplex PCR; TCRdb's table is partial and in-frame only. The repertoire includes approximately 250,000 clones, 70% to 85% of them detected once, and over 14% sits in the top ten. Input material: PBMCs or T cells enriched from blood (not recorded which). This TCR came from a man in his forties or fifties who had recovered from COVID-19. The J gene is TRBJ1-5, the V gene TRBV6-6; no clear D gene. The CDR3 DNA reads as TGTGCCAGCAGCCGCGAGGAGAGGTCCCAGCATTTT. Translating gives CASSREERSQHF.